The 21 T cell receptor beta chains below all came from one sample that was sequenced in a study of blood T cell repertoires in COVID-19 (dated by TCRdb to 2020 to 2021). The library was generated by the immunoSEQ multiplex PCR assay. The table comes from immuneACCESS by way of TCRdb, which keeps in-frame sequences with V and J called. Part of the clones is missing from these tables; in studies checked, under half for an unresolved V gene and the rest for unknown reasons. This sample is represented by roughly 500,000 clones; more than 75% of them were singletons. The ten top clones hold 1.5% to 2% of the sample. The specimen sequenced was PBMCs or T cells enriched from blood (not recorded which). These receptors were taken from a woman between 40 and 50 years old who had recovered from COVID-19.

The rearrangement uses TRBV7-9 and TRBJ1-2, with TRBD1 as a possible D gene (5 bases). Germline CDR1 is SEHNR and CDR2 is FQNEAQ (reference sequence). This CDR3 is built from 15 residues. V was pared by 1 base and J by 8 bases, with 17 bases between. For the CDR3, the DNA is TGTGCCAGCAGCTTAGACACAGGCCGGTTTTTCGGCTACACCTTC. It specifies CASSLDTGRFFGYTF.

The chain has TRBV7-2 and TRBJ2-1; 13 bases align to TRBD2. CDR1 and CDR2 (germline): SGHTA, FQGNSA. The CDR3 extends over 16 amino acids. The junction had 3 bases not matched to a gene; V was cut back by 0 bases and J by 7 bases. The CDR3 DNA follows: TGTGCCAGCAGCTTAGCGGGGGGACTAGCGGGAAATGAGCAGTTCTTC. Amino acids: CASSLAGGLAGNEQFF. Together with reference TRBV7-2 and TRBJ2-1, the CDR3 gives the full variable domain: GAGVSQSPSNKVTEKGKDVELRCDPISGHTALYWYRQSLGQGLEFLIYFQGNSAPDKSGLPSDRFSAERTGGSVSTLTIQRTQQEDSAVYLCASSLAGGLAGNEQFFGPGTRLTVL.

The chain links TRBV10-3 to TRBJ2-6, with 8 nucleotides matching TRBD2. The V and J ends lost 4 bases and 4 bases, in that order; junction bases with no gene match: 9. Germline V CDR1 and CDR2: ENHRY, SYGVKD. CDR3 length: 17 amino acids. The CDR3 loop is CAISGSAGEYGANVLTF. The CDR3 coding sequence is TGTGCCATCAGTGGTTCAGCGGGAGAGTACGGGGCCAACGTCCTGACTTTC.

This clone was observed a few times. The chain couples TRBV6-5 to TRBJ1-1; TRBD1 matches at 7 bases. Germline V gene sequence: CDR1 MNHEY, CDR2 SVGAGI. The J segment lost 1 base and the V segment lost 6 bases, leaving 5 bases of the junction unmatched. This CDR3 is built from 14 residues. The CDR3: CASRRQGPNTEAFF. CDR3 bases: TGTGCCAGCAGAAGACAGGGACCGAACACTGAAGCTTTCTTT.

The chain uses TRBV7-9 and TRBJ1-1; D is unclear. Trimming took 1 base from V and 4 from J, leaving 7 bases between them. The CDR3 loop spans 13 amino acids. Looked up from germline, CDR1 is SEHNR and CDR2 is FQNEAQ (reference sequence). As DNA, the CDR3 is TGTGCCAGCAGCTTAGGGACTACCACTGAAGCTTTCTTT. Translation gives CASSLGTTTEAFF. The full variable domain, in which reference TRBV7-9 and TRBJ1-1 provide the parts outside the CDR3, is DTGVSQNPRHKITKRGQNVTFRCDPISEHNRLYWYRQTLGQGPEFLTYFQNEAQLEKSRLLSDRFSAERPKGSFSTLEIQRTEQGDSAMYLCASSLGTTTEAFFGQGTRLTVV.

The chain links TRBV6-8 to TRBJ2-2; D possibly corresponds to TRBD1 (5 bases). The CDR3 extends over 17 amino acids. Germline CDR1 and CDR2: MNHGY and SAAAGT. The V and J ends lost 0 bases and 3 bases respectively, with 14 bases between them. The CDR3 nucleotides are TGTGCCAGCAGTTACTCGAAGGGGTCTAGTTACACCGGGGAGCTGTTTTTT. Amino acid sequence: CASSYSKGSSYTGELFF.

V gene TRBV10-3 combines with J gene TRBJ1-5; tentative D call: TRBD1 (5 bases). This CDR3 comprises 14 residues. Looked up from germline, CDR1 is ENHRY and CDR2 is SYGVKD. V gave up 6 bases and J gave up 2 bases, with 11 bases separating them. The CDR3, as DNA: TGTGCCATCAGCGCTGGGGCCCGCAATCAGCCCCAGCATTTT. Translated, it gives CAISAGARNQPQHF.

This chain links TRBV11-1 with TRBJ2-2; 12 bases are a match to TRBD2. This CDR3 is built from 16 residues. V gave up 6 bases and J gave up 6 bases; unmatched junction bases: 8. Looked up from germline, CDR1 is SGHAT and CDR2 is FQDESV (reference sequence). In DNA, the CDR3 is TGTGCCAGCAGATCTGGGACTAGCGGGTGGTCCGGGGAGCTGTTTTTT. Amino acids: CASRSGTSGWSGELFF.

The chain uses TRBV5-4 and TRBJ2-2, with D possibly being TRBD1 (5 bases). CDR1 SGHNT and CDR2 YYREEE come from the germline V gene (reference sequence). This CDR3 has 16 amino acids. Deletions cut 1 base from V and 4 bases from J, with 14 bases between. The DNA of the CDR3 is TGTGCCAGCAGCTTGATAGGTGCCAGGGCCACCGGGGAGCTGTTTTTT. It yields the protein CASSLIGARATGELFF.

The chain has TRBV7-9 and TRBJ2-1; TRBD2 agrees at 11 bases. The CDR3 has 16 amino acids. V dropped 4 bases and J dropped 7; count of bases not matched to a gene: 9. Germline values: CDR1 SEHNR, CDR2 FQNEAQ (reference sequence). CDR3 protein: CASSWGIAGGRNEQFF. CDR3 nucleotides: TGTGCCAGCAGCTGGGGTATAGCGGGAGGGCGGAATGAGCAGTTCTTC.

This chain joins TRBV5-1 and TRBJ2-3; 7 bases match TRBD2. The CDR3 loop spans 15 amino acids. With 5 bases clipped from V and 1 base from J, the junction kept 7 bases outside the gene matches. The germline V gene encodes CDR1 SGHRS and CDR2 YFSETQ. CDR3 loop: CASRFLAGGTDTQYF. CDR3 sequence (DNA): TGCGCCAGCAGATTTCTGGCGGGGGGCACAGATACGCAGTATTTT.

V and J are TRBV9 and TRBJ2-5; TRBD2 is a possible D gene (5 bases). V was clipped by 3 bases and J by 5 bases, with 17 bases between them. The CDR3 is 15 amino acids. Germline V gene data show CDR1 as SGDLS and CDR2 as YYNGEE. Written as DNA, the CDR3 is TGTGCCAGCAGCGCGTCGGGATACGTCGGGGAGACCCAGTACTTC. Translating it yields CASSASGYVGETQYF.

The V and J genes are TRBV6-1 and TRBJ2-3; D is possibly TRBD2 (5 bases). V was pared by 1 base and J by 4 bases, with 9 bases between. Germline values: CDR1 MNHNS, CDR2 SASEGT. The CDR3 runs to 14 residues. The CDR3 loop reads CASSEVGVADTQYF. The CDR3 DNA sequence: TGTGCCAGCAGTGAAGTGGGAGTTGCAGATACGCAGTATTTT.

The chain combines TRBV21-1 with TRBJ2-3; the D call in the table, TRBD1, was not verified against the DNA. TRBV21-1 represents a pseudogene. CDR3 length: 16 residues. In DNA, the CDR3 is TGTGCCAGCAGCAAAGACACCACAGGGGGCACAGATACGCAGTATTTT. It specifies CASSKDTTGGTDTQYF.

This clone has only one observation. The genes are TRBV4-2 and TRBJ2-1; TRBD2 aligns across 12 bases. The J segment lost 4 bases and the V segment lost 4 bases, leaving 5 bases of the junction unmatched. The CDR3 totals 16 residues. Germline V gene data show CDR1 as LGHNA and CDR2 as YNFKEQ. The CDR3: CASSPVGTSGYNEQFF. The CDR3 DNA sequence: TGTGCCAGCAGCCCTGTAGGGACTAGCGGGTACAATGAGCAGTTCTTC.

The V and J genes are TRBV19 and TRBJ1-2, with TRBD1 as a possible D gene (5 bases). CDR1 and CDR2 (germline): LNHDA, SQIVND (reference sequence). The CDR3 has 16 residues. Trimming removed 0 bases at V and 5 bases at J, with 16 bases between. The CDR3 protein is CASSIDGITGRYGYTF. In nucleotides, the CDR3 is TGTGCCAGTAGTATAGATGGGATCACAGGAAGATATGGCTACACCTTC.

J is TRBJ2-1 and V is TRBV4-2; TRBD1 matches 8 bases. The V and J ends lost 4 bases and 0 bases, in that order; junction bases with no gene match: 8. The CDR3 length is 17 residues. In germline, CDR1 is LGHNA, CDR2 YNFKEQ. The CDR3 protein is CASSRPAGGSSYNEQFF. In nucleotides, the CDR3 is TGTGCCAGCAGCCGACCCGCAGGGGGCAGCTCCTACAATGAGCAGTTCTTC.

The V call is TRBV30, the J call TRBJ1-4; 7 bases agree with TRBD1. Germline CDR1 GTSNPN, CDR2 SVGIG (reference sequence). This CDR3 comprises 14 residues. With 4 bases clipped from V and 8 bases from J, the junction kept 10 bases outside the gene matches. CDR3 coding DNA: TGTGCCTGGATGAAGACAGGGATCAACGAAAAACTGTTTTTT. Translation: CAWMKTGINEKLFF.

The chain has TRBV18 and TRBJ1-6; a weak D match, TRBD1 (5 bases). Trimming removed 3 bases at V and 7 bases at J, with 13 bases between. CDR3 length: 15 residues. CDR1 and CDR2 from the germline V gene are KGHSH and LQKENI. The CDR3 region is CASSPVQGSNSPLHF. The CDR3 coding sequence is TGTGCCAGCTCACCGGTCCAGGGCTCAAATTCACCCCTCCACTTT.

The chain couples TRBV7-2 to TRBJ2-1, with 7 bases aligning to TRBD1. The germline V gene has CDR1 SGHTA and CDR2 FQGNSA. There are 13 residues in the CDR3. V gave up 5 bases and J gave up 4 bases; unmatched junction bases: 2. The CDR3 loop reads CASSAQGYNEQFF. In DNA, the CDR3 is TGTGCCAGCAGCGCACAGGGGTACAATGAGCAGTTCTTC.

This sequence joins TRBV24-1 and TRBJ2-7; D unclear. Trimming shortened V by 5 bases and J by 3 bases, and 4 bases separated the two germline ends. Per germline, CDR1 KGHDR and CDR2 SFDVKD. This CDR3 is 11 amino acids long. The CDR3 nucleotides are TGTGCCACCAGTGGAGGCTACGAGCAGTACTTC. Its translation is CATSGGYEQYF.